This T cell receptor beta chain was recovered during a study of T cells in narcolepsy. The CDR3 length is 13 residues. Germline V gene lookup returns CDR1 SGHNT and CDR2 YENEEA. Assay used: immunoSEQ multiplex PCR; TCRdb lists only in-frame clones, some missing. The sample lists approximately 38,000 clones, about 85% occurring once. This sequence joins TRBV11-3 and TRBJ2-5; D might be TRBD1 (5 bases). The end of the DNA is better explained by TRBJ2-7, so the J call may be wrong. The TCR originated in a human donor with narcolepsy. The specimen sequenced was CD45RA- memory CD4+ T cells from PBMCs. The CDR3 DNA reads TGTGCCAGCAGCTTACCAGGGACCTACGAGCAGTACTTC. This codes for CASSLPGTYEQYF.